This TCR beta chain was sequenced in a study of identical twins. On this clonotype: The antigen is unknown.

TCRdb independently ran MiXCR on the 5' RACE reads; one entry per CDR3 protein. The table has 450,000 or so distinct CDR3 sequences, approximately 25% seen once. With 5 bases clipped from V and 1 base from J, the junction kept 3 bases outside the gene matches. The V gene's germline CDR1 is SGHDT and CDR2 YYEEEE. The CDR3 runs to 14 residues. Study results and limitations: Some out-of-frame alpha sequences were shared by twins, and these showed excess low generation probability.

These data are also associated with another study on T cells expressing NK-cell markers.

Material: CD4+ T cells sorted from blood. The sequence was obtained from a woman under 30 in good health. The chain recombines TRBV5-6 with TRBJ2-5, with TRBD1 matching 9 bases. This CDR3 reads CASRADRGQETQYF. CDR3 bases: TGTGCCAGCAGGGCGGACAGGGGCCAAGAGACCCAGTACTTC.